Listed below are T cell receptor beta chains from one sample, sequenced in a study of blood T cell repertoires in COVID-19. Using immunoSEQ multiplex PCR, the repertoire was profiled, and TCRdb retains in-frame clones only, with some absent. Among about 94,000 clones listed, about 80% were seen once. Sequenced: peripheral blood. These receptors were taken from a man in his sixties with acute or convalescent COVID-19. CDR3s include the opening cysteine and the closing phenylalanine or tryptophan. A D gene is named only where the DNA matches it firmly. Expanded clones get a size class; other rows say once, few or many, or leave the size out.

d_call | clone_size | j_call | v_call | cdr3_aa | cdr3_nt
TRBD1 | once | TRBJ1-5 | TRBV18 | CASSPGQGPQNQPQHF | TGTGCCAGCTCACCGGGACAGGGGCCGCAAAATCAGCCCCAGCATTTT
NA | NA | TRBJ1-2 | TRBV10-1 | CASSENLGQGGYGYTF | TGCGCCAGCAGTGAGAATCTGGGTCAAGGCGGCTATGGCTACACCTTC
TRBD1 | NA | TRBJ1-2 | TRBV7-8 | CASSSAEGASGYTF | TGTGCCAGCAGCTCAGCGGAGGGGGCCAGTGGCTACACCTTC
TRBD1 | few | TRBJ1-4 | TRBV12-3/TRBV12-4 | CASRGQGGEKLFF | TGTGCCAGCAGAGGGCAGGGGGGTGAAAAACTGTTTTTT
NA | NA | TRBJ2-7 | TRBV19 | CASRATAYTPYEQYF | TGTGCCAGTAGGGCGACTGCATATACCCCCTACGAGCAGTACTTC
TRBD1 | NA | TRBJ2-2 | TRBV11-3 | CASSYDRGEGGELFF | TGTGCCAGCAGCTACGACAGGGGAGAGGGCGGGGAGCTGTTTTTT
NA | NA | TRBJ1-2 | TRBV4-1 | CASSQNPTGSPLYGYTF | TGCGCCAGCAGCCAAAACCCGACAGGTTCACCCCTATATGGCTACACCTTC
NA | NA | TRBJ2-2 | TRBV15 | CATMAVANTGELFF | TGTGCCACCATGGCAGTGGCCAACACCGGGGAGCTGTTTTTT
TRBD1 | NA | TRBJ2-1 | TRBV5-4 | CASSPLRTGGSSYNEQFF | TGTGCCAGCAGCCCCCTCCGGACAGGGGGCAGTTCCTACAATGAGCAGTTCTTC
NA | NA | TRBJ2-1 | TRBV18 | CASSTKLQGDSNEQFF | TGTGCCAGCTCAACCAAACTACAGGGTGATAGCAATGAGCAGTTCTTC
TRBD2 | once | TRBJ2-7 | TRBV2 | CASSEVRGNPYEQYF | TGTGCCAGCAGTGAGGTGCGGGGGAATCCCTACGAGCAGTACTTC
TRBD1 | NA | TRBJ2-7 | TRBV11-3 | CASSFYRGYEQYF | TGTGCCAGCAGCTTCTACAGGGGCTACGAGCAGTACTTC
TRBD1 | few | TRBJ2-7 | TRBV19 | CASSWYGTGSYEQYF | TGTGCCAGTAGTTGGTACGGGACAGGGTCCTACGAGCAGTACTTC
NA | NA | TRBJ2-5 | TRBV30 | CAWARGLGETQYF | TGTGCCTGGGCGCGGGGGCTCGGAGAGACCCAGTACTTC
TRBD1 | few | TRBJ1-6 | TRBV9 | CASSVEDRGSSYNSPLHF | TGTGCCAGCAGCGTAGAGGACAGGGGTAGCTCCTATAATTCACCCCTCCACTTT
TRBD1 | NA | TRBJ1-6 | TRBV7-2 | CASNPGTGTNSPLHF | TGTGCCAGCAACCCGGGGACAGGGACGAATTCACCCCTCCACTTT
NA | few | TRBJ2-7 | TRBV7-2 | CASSRSGTRYYEQYF | TGTGCCAGCAGTAGATCCGGGACACGCTACTACGAGCAGTACTTC
NA | NA | TRBJ2-1 | TRBV11-3 | CASSFLRGEQFF | TGTGCCAGCAGCTTCCTGCGGGGTGAGCAGTTCTTC
NA | few | TRBJ1-2 | TRBV5-4 | CASSLEMGSGYGYTF | TGTGCCAGCAGCTTGGAGATGGGGAGCGGCTATGGCTACACCTTC
NA | NA | TRBJ1-6 | TRBV3-1/TRBV3-2 | CASSQRLQGTLHF | TGTGCCAGCAGCCAGAGACTCCAGGGAACCCTCCACTTT
NA | NA | TRBJ1-2 | TRBV29-1 | CSVEREYGYTF | TGCAGCGTTGAAAGGGAGTATGGCTACACCTTC
TRBD1 | NA | TRBJ1-1 | TRBV2 | CASKPGQGIAEAFF | TGTGCCAGCAAACCGGGACAGGGAATCGCTGAAGCTTTCTTT
TRBD1 | NA | TRBJ1-2 | TRBV9 | CASSASGTGIYGYTF | TGTGCCAGCAGCGCCTCCGGGACAGGGATCTATGGCTACACCTTC
NA | NA | TRBJ2-3 | TRBV5-1 | CASSSTQGGGDTDTQYF | TGCGCCAGCAGTTCGACCCAAGGGGGGGGCGACACAGATACGCAGTATTTT
NA | NA | TRBJ2-1 | TRBV20-1 | CSAKSGHEQFF | TGCAGTGCTAAATCAGGGCATGAGCAGTTCTTC
NA | once | TRBJ2-1 | TRBV3-1/TRBV3-2 | CASSQGRGQLPYNEQFF | TGTGCCAGCAGCCAAGGAAGAGGCCAGCTCCCATACAATGAGCAGTTCTTC
NA | NA | TRBJ1-1 | TRBV20-1 | CSASSNTEAFF | TGCAGTGCTAGCTCGAACACTGAAGCTTTCTTT
TRBD2 | once | TRBJ2-2 | TRBV10-3 | CAIRGSGVAGELFF | TGTGCCATCAGGGGTAGCGGGGTAGCCGGGGAGCTGTTTTTT
TRBD1 | NA | TRBJ2-1 | TRBV11-2 | CASRSPGTGGRGEQFF | TGTGCCAGCAGATCCCCCGGGACAGGGGGCAGGGGTGAGCAGTTCTTC
NA | NA | TRBJ1-2 | TRBV14 | CASSPTGTPGYTF | TGTGCCAGCAGCCCCACAGGGACGCCGGGCTACACCTTC
NA | NA | TRBJ1-2 | TRBV19 | CASSRLRDFFGYTF | TGTGCCAGTAGTCGCCTACGGGACTTTTTTGGCTACACCTTC
TRBD1 | NA | TRBJ1-1 | TRBV13 | CASSLRGRMNTEAFF | TGTGCCAGCAGCTTAAGGGGGCGAATGAACACTGAAGCTTTCTTT
NA | once | TRBJ1-3 | TRBV3-1/TRBV3-2 | CASSQGGQGNTIYF | TGTGCCAGCAGCCAAGGGGGGCAGGGAAACACCATATATTTT
NA | NA | TRBJ1-2 | TRBV10-2 | CASSATGYGYTF | TGCGCCAGCAGTGCAACAGGGTACGGCTACACCTTC
NA | NA | TRBJ1-6 | TRBV6-5 | CASSYTGGRTNSPLHF | TGTGCCAGCAGTTACACCGGGGGGCGCACTAATTCACCCCTCCACTTT
TRBD2 | once | TRBJ2-1 | TRBV4-3 | CASRLNTGGSYNEQFF | TGCGCCAGCAGGCTTAACACGGGGGGCTCCTACAATGAGCAGTTCTTC
TRBD2 | NA | TRBJ2-3 | TRBV10-2 | CASREWTSGGRDTQYF | TGCGCCAGCAGGGAATGGACTAGCGGGGGGCGTGATACGCAGTATTTT
NA | NA | TRBJ2-4 | TRBV7-8 | CASSLLEGNIQYF | TGTGCCAGCAGCCTCCTAGAGGGAAACATTCAGTACTTC
NA | NA | TRBJ2-7 | TRBV4-1 | CASSPTAEGNYEQYF | TGCGCCAGCAGCCCCACCGCGGAGGGGAACTACGAGCAGTACTTC
NA | NA | TRBJ1-6 | TRBV6-1 | CASSEQGLNSPLHF | TGTGCCAGCAGTGAACAGGGTTTGAATTCACCCCTCCACTTT
TRBD1 | NA | TRBJ1-5 | TRBV19 | CASSQGVPQPQHF | TGTGCCAGTAGTCAGGGGGTCCCGCAGCCCCAGCATTTT
NA | once | TRBJ1-2 | TRBV5-1 | CASSLVPANYGYTF | TGCGCCAGCAGCTTGGTTCCGGCTAACTATGGCTACACCTTC
NA | NA | TRBJ1-4 | TRBV6-1 | CASSETELTTNEKLFF | TGTGCCAGCAGTGAAACAGAGCTGACAACTAATGAAAAACTGTTTTTT